This T cell receptor (beta chain) was captured in a study of T cells in Graves' hyperthyroidism and ophthalmopathy. Overall study results and limits: Blood also carried most thyroid clonotypes expanded above 0.001. Separating ophthalmopathy from stable hyperthyroidism was achieved by a 13 V-J model.

Across 18 months, stable Graves' hyperthyroidism was marked by no progression to ophthalmopathy. With a duration under 2 months, the hyperthyroidism was newly diagnosed in patients aged 18 to 65. V was shortened by 5 bases and J by 4 bases, with 11 bases between the two germline ends. Per the germline V gene, CDR1 is SGHTA and CDR2 is FQGNSA. CDR3 length: 13 residues. TCR beta CDR3 sequences were amplified from RNA transcripts. Carried out on the TCR CDR3, a first-round RT-PCR used the HTBI primer set. TCRdb independently ran MiXCR on the multiplex PCR reads; one entry per CDR3 protein. This table has over 300,000 distinct CDR3 sequences, approximately 13% appearing once. This clonotype came up many times. The antigen is not known.

The TCR was taken from a woman aged 55 to 70 with Graves' hyperthyroidism. The source material was blood. V gene TRBV7-2 combines with J gene TRBJ1-1; D is undetermined. CDR3 in DNA: TGTGCCAGCAGCCCATTCCGGGGCACTGAAGCTTTCTTT. Encoded protein: CASSPFRGTEAFF. The whole variable domain, remainder taken from reference TRBV7-2 and TRBJ1-1, is GAGVSQSPSNKVTEKGKDVELRCDPISGHTALYWYRQSLGQGLEFLIYFQGNSAPDKSGLPSDRFSAERTGGSVSTLTIQRTQQEDSAVYLCASSPFRGTEAFFGQGTRLTVV.